This T cell receptor (beta chain) originates from a study of cytomegalovirus exposure and HLA in healthy donors (dated 2017 in TCRdb). Describing the broader study: An earlier analysis of roughly 570 of the donors reported 276 Gb of sequence data and 117 million unique TCR beta sequences obtained from some 200 million T cells. Along with the approximately 700-subject first cohort, a separate validation cohort of some 130 different subjects was used. All discovery cohort repertoires had been generated on a single sequencing platform. An early release that covered about 600 HLA-typed donors contained around 330 gigabases of sequencing data and 80 million or so unique TCR sequences. Rather than using new phenotypic data, the later analysis identified candidate immune exposures from TCR beta sequences and from how often those sequences occurred across donors. Among the approximately 420 genotyped donors, under 90% belonged to the genetic ancestry cluster associated with self-reported Caucasian donors. HLA typing included class I and class II loci at four-digit resolution. Typing coverage varied by locus: roughly 629-630 donors for A, B, C, DRB1 and DQB1; more than 500 for DQA1; about 570 for DPA1; some 470 for DPB1. To study patterns of TCR occurrence, a later analysis re-analyzed previously published TCR beta repertoires from around 670 donors and added high-resolution HLA genotyping. A later genetic analysis took genome-wide SNP genotypes for 398 of the 666 donors and used that subset as a discovery cohort. To decide whether each TCR beta V gene segment behaved as functional or pseudogenic, an earlier analysis of approximately 590 of the donors relied on high-throughput TCR beta sequencing. Because of strong linkage in the cohort, 5 or 6 DR-DQ haplotypes were treated as single units for association and clustering. Donor age, sex, ethnicity and CMV serostatus were compiled together with the repertoire data. High-throughput TCR immunosequencing, statistical association of individual TCRs with disease status, and machine learning were combined to predict cytomegalovirus infection status. The aim of the study was to test whether cataloging public T cell receptors could identify signatures of past pathogen exposure. Using immunosequencing, the study profiled T cell repertoires from 640 or so subjects and related those repertoires to cytomegalovirus serostatus. Across around 400 genotyped donors of the cohort, an average of roughly 230,000 unique TCR beta nucleotide sequences per donor were sequenced, and 15% to 20% of those sequences were non-productive.

The cohort consisted of hundreds of healthy bone marrow donors. At the time of sampling, every cohort member was nominally healthy, though immune exposures that went unrecorded were likely present. The donor was CMV seropositive and was included in the group of 250 to 300 seropositive cohort members. Each donor provided a peripheral blood sample, and peripheral blood mononuclear cells were used for TCR beta sequencing. Genomic DNA was extracted from the blood cell samples with the Qiagen DNeasy Blood Extraction Kit. General conclusions and limits of the study: The study listed 164 TCR beta chains as associated with cytomegalovirus. Three of the identified cytomegalovirus-associated TCR beta chains were confirmed in vitro to be specific for cytomegalovirus antigens. Assigning TCR associations to individual alleles was difficult when HLA alleles, especially DR and DQ, strongly co-occurred. The earlier analysis of some 560 of the donors excluded seventeen rarely observed V segments, including chromosome 9 orphons, because counts were too low. It was suggested by the authors that the approach could potentially be generalized to other disease states and immunological phenotypes. In a later analysis, several top co-occurrence clusters were reported to appear linked to parvovirus B19, influenza, CMV and Epstein-Barr virus. In an earlier analysis of under 600 of the donors, most TCR beta V segments were observed in productive rearrangements about 90% or about 30% of the time, broadly matching IMGT annotations. Some IMGT-functional V segments, including TRBV6-2 and TRBV6-3, could not be distinguished by the 87-base-pair reads and were therefore excluded. The classifier was reported to diagnose cytomegalovirus status with high specificity and sensitivity in both the original cohort and the validation cohort. In a later analysis, HLA-associated TCR beta chains were found to be more clonally expanded and to have lower generation probabilities than equally common non-associated chains. Compared with the roughly 710-donor mean, donors in an Asian-associated ancestry cluster had fewer N-insertions in productive TCRs, according to a later genetic analysis. A further reported finding was that TCR beta sequences accurately predicted the HLA-A and HLA-B alleles for most subjects in the first cohort. In a later analysis, the rate of TCR association differed among HLA loci, with DRB1 alleles having the most associated TCRs and HLA-C alleles having the fewest. The presence/absence analyses assumed that sequencing depth was roughly uniform across donors, and that assumption may not be true. The only immune exposure information available for the cohort was CMV serostatus. Linkage disequilibrium might explain the correlated functional status among segregating V segments, but an unknown experimental factor could not be ruled out. A later analysis found that most CMV-associated TCR beta chains appeared HLA-restricted, with HLA associations seemingly driven largely by CMV exposure. An association between a missense DCLRE1C variant and V-gene and J-gene trimming of TCR beta chains was found in a later genetic analysis and replicated in an independent cohort. While some public TCRs were present in many individuals, most TCR sequences turned up only very rarely across donors. This cohort had only TCR beta chains sequenced, and the lack of alpha or paired-chain data limited which features could be detected. Because HLA typing was missing for some donors at each locus, association tests included only the typed subset. Specific HLA alleles were associated with 15,000 to 20,000 TCR beta sequences at a false discovery rate of 0.05 in a later analysis. A cluster of highly shared sequence variants was judged likely to represent a technical artifact of the sequencing pipeline.

Library generation was performed with the immunoSEQ multiplex PCR assay. For the multiplex PCR, a mixture combining 60 forward primers for TCR Vbeta segments and 13 reverse primers for TCR Jbeta segments was used. A multiplex PCR assay on genomic DNA amplified the CDR3 region of rearranged TCR beta genes. The Illumina HiSeq System was used to sequence the amplified TCR beta libraries as 87-base-pair reads. Per the source publication's procedure: Across the 670 or so repertoires, a later analysis counted 80 million or so unique TCR beta chains, approximately 10 million of which were shared by at least two donors. Raw reads were error-corrected and collapsed into unique sequences with a nearest-neighbor algorithm that merged closely related sequences to remove PCR and sequencing errors. CDR3 sequences were aligned to IMGT reference sequences to assign V, D and J gene segments. Each retained sequence needed at least a six-nucleotide match to both a V gene segment and a J gene segment. A rearrangement was called productive if the CDR3 had no stop codons and remained in frame with V and J, and every other rearrangement was called non-productive. Following IMGT convention, CDR3 was defined as the stretch from the second conserved V-encoded cysteine to the conserved J-encoded phenylalanine. Sequences without an unambiguous match to a single V gene segment were excluded from the earlier analysis of 450 to 750 of the donors. In an earlier analysis of some 590 of the donors, a V segment was called functional when productive rearrangements were above 56.7%, and segregating when the standard deviation between donors exceeded 5%. A statistical classification framework was developed to diagnose cytomegalovirus status using the catalog of TCR beta chain sequences. In a later analysis, TCR nucleotide sequences were compared against IMGT/GENE-DB human TR gene sequences so that V and J genes could be assigned. Using the TCRdist pipeline, a later analysis assigned CDR3 sequences along with most-parsimonious VDJ recombination scenarios. In a later analysis, each TCR beta chain was defined by its CDR3 amino acid sequence together with its V-gene family, and reads lacking a unique V-gene family were excluded. As a way to deal with suspected cross-contamination and a sequencing artifact, a later analysis dropped roughly 620 nucleotide sequences that were highly shared and had low generation probability. A later analysis calculated a clonal expansion index for each public chain from normalized within-repertoire ranks of inferred template counts. In a later analysis, generation probabilities were computed using a VDJ recombination model fitted to out-of-frame rearrangements, and the results were checked against IGoR. Hypergeometric tests were used in a later analysis to score TCR-TCR, TCR-HLA and TCR-CMV co-occurrence, with a repertoire-size bias correction applied to the TCR pairs. False discovery rates were estimated in a later analysis by permuting HLA or CMV assignments 20 times. In a later analysis, co-occurring TCRs were grouped using DBSCAN, and TCRdist sequence similarity was added for clustering within HLA-allele-positive subsets. Co-occurrence clustering excluded repertoires with fewer than 30,000 or more than 120,000 public chains, plus five with anomalous nucleotide sharing. What TCRdb holds here is the immuneACCESS table cut down to in-frame rearrangements. Part of the clones is not present; checked against another copy, under half of the missing clones reflect an unresolved V gene, and the others are unexplained. That table is the source of V, J and clone size, and D and trimming were worked out from the DNA. Across this sample there are more than 95,000 clones, with 75% to 85% seen only once. The ten largest clones capture 4% to 5.5% of the sample.

Comments on this clone: It has no known antigen specificity. No clone much larger than this one lies a single base away; base qualities are absent.

The germline V gene (reference sequence) supplies CDR1 PRHDT and CDR2 FYEKMQ. CDR3 length: 14 amino acids, cysteine to phenylalanine. Of all the DNA, just the CDR3 is kept, 42 bases in frame from base 1. Cut back by 4 bases and 0 bases, the V and J ends lie 9 bases apart. Sequencing input: PBMCs. The rearranged segments are TRBV13 and TRBJ2-5; no confident D gene assignment can be made. The origin of this receptor is a man aged 25 to 40 in good health and CMV-seropositive. The CDR3: CASSSQIYQETQYF. In nucleotide form, the sequence is TGTGCCAGCAGCTCCCAAATTTACCAAGAGACCCAGTACTTC. With the rest looked up from the reference TRBV13 and TRBJ2-5 genes rather than sequenced, the full variable domain is AAGVIQSPRHLIKEKRETATLKCYPIPRHDTVYWYQQGPGQDPQFLISFYEKMQSDKGSIPDRFSAQQFSDYHSELNMSSLELGDSALYFCASSSQIYQETQYFGPGTRLLVL.